This TCR beta chain was sequenced during a study of shared clonotypes between healthy human individuals. General study findings and limits: Having only a few donors restricted how much genetic and exposure-history diversity was captured. Shared clonotypes across all four donors exceeded non-shared ones in generation probability.

Comment on this clone: Its antigen remains unknown.

The study ran the assay at deep level. Method: immunoSEQ multiplex PCR; TCRdb's copy keeps in-frame clones and lacks some. The profile shows 2 million to 2.5 million clones, roughly 95% of them singletons. V lost 5 bases to trimming and J lost 4 bases, with 7 bases between them. This CDR3 spans 12 amino acids. CDR1 and CDR2 (germline): SGHTS, YDEGEE. The chain carries TRBV5-8 and TRBJ1-3; D is unresolved. The sample comprised naive CD4+ T cells sorted from blood. Subset noted: CD45RA+ positively selected. This TCR derives from a man younger than 35 in good health. The CDR3 here is CASRTGGNTIYF. DNA of the CDR3: TGTGCCAGCAGGACGGGGGGAAACACCATATATTTT.